Shown below are 26 T cell receptor beta chains from a single sample sequenced in a study of graft-versus-host responses after intestinal transplantation. Some clones are missing from TCRdb's copy, which holds only in-frame ones; the method was immunoSEQ multiplex PCR. The sample has some 70,000 clones; 87% are singletons. These TCRs are of unknown antigen specificity. Sequences were derived from unstimulated CD8+ T cells sorted from spleen or lymph node cells, sampled before transplant. The receptors were sampled from a human donor who was the organ donor for an intestinal transplant.

V usage is TRBV27 and J usage is TRBJ2-3; D perhaps matches TRBD2 (5 bases). Germline lookup yields CDR1 MNHEY and CDR2 SMNVEV (reference sequence). The CDR3 has 15 residues. Trimming shortened V by 0 bases and J by 3 bases, and 10 bases separated the two germline ends. The CDR3 loop is CASSLSSGLTDTQYF. The CDR3 nucleotides are TGTGCCAGCAGTTTATCTTCGGGGTTAACAGATACGCAGTATTTT.

The chain recombines TRBV4-1 with TRBJ1-2; 7 bases agree with TRBD1. The trim removed 0 bases at V and 2 bases at J, leaving 12 bases unmatched. Germline CDR1 is MGHRA and CDR2 is YSYEKL. The CDR3 runs to 18 residues. CDR3 bases: TGCGCCAGCAGCCAAGATATAAGAGGGGACAGCTTAAACTATGGCTACACCTTC. It yields the protein CASSQDIRGDSLNYGYTF.

This chain uses TRBV5-6 with TRBJ2-3; no clear D gene. CDR3 length: 15 residues. Germline lookup yields CDR1 SGHDT and CDR2 YYEEEE. Trimming stripped 3 bases from V and 8 bases from J, with 19 bases between. CDR3 residues: CASSSPMWGPGTQYF. The CDR3 bases are TGTGCCAGCAGCTCCCCCATGTGGGGTCCGGGTACGCAGTATTTT.

This clone was recorded a few times. The chain uses TRBV6-9 and TRBJ1-2; a possible D gene is TRBD1 (6 bases). CDR3 length equals 13 residues. CDR1 and CDR2 from the germline V gene are MNHGY and SVAAGI. The germline V and J ends were trimmed by 4 bases and 8 bases, with 14 bases remaining between them. The CDR3 spells CASSFHREMGYTF. As DNA, the CDR3 is TGTGCCAGCAGTTTCCACAGGGAAATGGGCTACACCTTC.

The rearrangement joins TRBV6-1 to TRBJ2-7; no clear D gene. CDR1 is MNHNS, CDR2 SASEGT, per germline. Trimming pared 2 bases from V and 7 bases from J, leaving 12 bases between. There are 13 residues in the CDR3. In DNA, the CDR3 is TGTGCCAGCAGTGAAAGGCAGTGGGTGGAGCAGTACTTC. This gives the protein CASSERQWVEQYF.

The CDR3 DNA is TGTGCCAGCTCCTGGGGTGGGTTTGACTCCTACGAGCAGTACTTC. Amino acids: CASSWGGFDSYEQYF. The genes are TRBV6-1 and TRBJ2-7; D unresolved. The germline V and J ends were trimmed by 8 bases and 0 bases, with 17 bases remaining between them. Germline values: CDR1 MNHNS, CDR2 SASEGT. The CDR3 has 15 amino acids.

The chain is built from TRBV4-1 and TRBJ1-1, with D unclear. Germline CDR1 reads MGHRA; CDR2 reads YSYEKL. There are 14 residues in the CDR3. V lost 0 bases and J 2 bases, leaving 7 bases between the germline ends. Written as DNA, the CDR3 is TGCGCCAGCAGCCAAGAGGGCAGTAACACTGAAGCTTTCTTT. Protein sequence: CASSQEGSNTEAFF.

This clone showed up just once. J is TRBJ1-6 and V is TRBV6-1; D is unresolved. V lost 2 bases and J 5 bases, leaving 7 bases between the germline ends. The germline V gene has CDR1 MNHNS and CDR2 SASEGT. The CDR3 covers 14 residues. The CDR3 reads CASSERGNNSPLHF. The DNA for the CDR3 is TGTGCCAGCAGTGAACGGGGTAATAATTCACCCCTCCACTTT.

This sequence joins TRBV2 and TRBJ2-7; 10 bases line up with TRBD2. The germline V gene encodes CDR1 SNHLY and CDR2 FYNNEI. This CDR3 is 17 amino acids long. The V and J ends lost 1 base and 0 bases, in that order; junction bases with no gene match: 6. The CDR3 reads CASSEVGASGGSYEQYF. The CDR3 DNA is TGTGCCAGCAGTGAAGTCGGCGCTAGCGGGGGCTCCTACGAGCAGTACTTC.

V and J are TRBV5-6 and TRBJ2-7, with D tentatively TRBD2 (5 bases). Between the trimmed V and J ends, which lost 0 bases and 2 bases, there was a span of 12 bases. Germline V gene lookup returns CDR1 SGHDT and CDR2 YYEEEE. The CDR3 spans 15 residues. In nucleotides, the CDR3 is TGTGCCAGCAGCTTGGTTTCGGGGAACGCCTACGAGCAGTACTTC. Translation: CASSLVSGNAYEQYF.

The chain recombines TRBV21-1 with TRBJ2-3; the D call in the table, TRBD1, was not verified against the DNA. TRBV21-1 is annotated as a pseudogene. The CDR3 loop spans 19 amino acids. In nucleotides, the CDR3 is TGTGCCAGCAGCCAAGCGTCGGTCCCCTCGACAGGTCTTACAGATACGCAGTATTTT. It yields the protein CASSQASVPSTGLTDTQYF.

J is TRBJ2-7 and V is TRBV5-4, with D possibly being TRBD2 (5 bases). The CDR3 is made up of 13 amino acids. Germline V gene data show CDR1 as SGHNT and CDR2 as YYREEE (reference sequence). The ends were cut back, 0 bases at V and 5 bases at J, with 9 bases in the middle. CDR3 coding DNA: TGTGCCAGCAGCTTGGGAGGGTCGGACGAGCAGTACTTC. Encoded protein: CASSLGGSDEQYF. The whole variable domain, remainder taken from reference TRBV5-4 and TRBJ2-7, is ETGVTQSPTHLIKTRGQQVTLRCSSQSGHNTVSWYQQALGQGPQFIFQYYREEENGRGNFPPRFSGLQFPNYSSELNVNALELDDSALYLCASSLGGSDEQYFGPGTRLTVT.

The CDR3 DNA reads TGTGCCAGCAGCGTAGTTGCGGACAGAGATCAGCCCCAGCATTTT. This encodes CASSVVADRDQPQHF. J is TRBJ1-5 and V is TRBV9; maybe TRBD1 (6 bases). The germline gives CDR1 SGDLS, CDR2 YYNGEE. Trimming left V 0 bases short and J 5 bases short, with 12 bases between. This CDR3 spans 15 amino acids.

The sample holds one count of this clone. This chain links TRBV16 with TRBJ2-7; D may be TRBD2 (5 bases). Germline assignment: CDR1 KGHSY and CDR2 FQNENV. V was pared by 0 bases and J by 3 bases, with 9 bases between. This CDR3 is 14 amino acids long. Here the CDR3 reads CASSQSMAGYEQYF. The CDR3 nucleotides are TGTGCCAGCAGCCAATCCATGGCGGGCTACGAGCAGTACTTC.

This chain links TRBV28 with TRBJ1-1; the D is unclear. The length of the CDR3 is 12 residues. The germline V gene encodes CDR1 MDHEN and CDR2 SYDVKM. V gave up 6 bases and J gave up 2 bases, with 7 bases separating them. Written as DNA, the CDR3 is TGTGCCAGCAGGGCAGTCAACACTGAAGCTTTCTTT. Translating it yields CASRAVNTEAFF.

CDR3: CASSYSTGVRYEQYF. CDR3 DNA: TGTGCCAGCAGTTACTCGACAGGGGTTCGCTACGAGCAGTACTTC. This sequence joins TRBV6-6 and TRBJ2-7, with 8 nucleotides matching TRBD1. Unmatched junction bases numbered 4, after V lost 0 bases and J lost 3 bases. The CDR3 sequence is 15 residues long. Germline loops: CDR1 MNHNY, CDR2 SVGAGI (reference sequence).

The V call is TRBV19, the J call TRBJ1-1; D is uncertain. The CDR3 consists of 13 residues. Germline CDR1 reads LNHDA; CDR2 reads SQIVND (reference sequence). V lost 10 bases and J lost 0, with 12 bases in between. The CDR3 DNA reads TGTGCCACAAGTCAGCACATGAACACTGAAGCTTTCTTT. As protein: CATSQHMNTEAFF. The full variable domain, with the rest looked up from reference TRBV19 and TRBJ1-1, is DGGITQSPKYLFRKEGQNVTLSCEQNLNHDAMYWYRQDPGQGLRLIYYSQIVNDFQKGDIAEGYSVSREKKESFPLTVTSAQKNPTAFYLCATSQHMNTEAFFGQGTRLTVV.

This chain connects TRBV9 to TRBJ2-7; D is possibly TRBD1 or TRBD2 (5 bases each). This CDR3 has 14 residues. CDR1 and CDR2 (germline): SGDLS, YYNGEE. Trimming left V 5 bases short and J 1 base short, with 13 bases between. The CDR3 sequence is CASSDDEGSYEQYF. CDR3 coding DNA: TGTGCCAGCAGTGACGATGAGGGGTCCTACGAGCAGTACTTC.

This clone was seen only a few times. The rearrangement joins TRBV28 to TRBJ1-3; tentatively, D is TRBD1 (6 bases). Trimming shortened V by 6 bases and J by 7 bases, and 16 bases separated the two germline ends. The CDR3 has 14 residues. The germline gives CDR1 MDHEN, CDR2 SYDVKM. In DNA form, the CDR3 reads TGTGCCAGCAGATCCCCGGGGGGCTCGAACACCATATATTTT. It is translated as CASRSPGGSNTIYF.

The chain joins TRBV5-1 to TRBJ2-1, with TRBD1 matching 11 bases. The CDR3 sequence is 16 residues long. Per the germline V gene, CDR1 is SGHRS and CDR2 is YFSETQ. V was clipped by 2 bases and J by 3 bases; unmatched bases: 4. CDR3 nucleotides: TGCGCCAGCAGCTTTGGACAGGGGGCAGACTACAATGAGCAGTTCTTC. Its translation: CASSFGQGADYNEQFF. The full variable domain, completed using reference TRBV5-1 and TRBJ2-1, is KAGVTQTPRYLIKTRGQQVTLSCSPISGHRSVSWYQQTPGQGLQFLFEYFSETQRNKGNFPGRFSGRQFSNSRSEMNVSTLELGDSALYLCASSFGQGADYNEQFFGPGTRLTVL.

The rearrangement joins TRBV5-1 to TRBJ1-6; no firm D call. The CDR3 is made up of 13 amino acids. The ends were cut back, 4 bases at V and 8 bases at J, with 10 bases in the middle. Germline CDR1 is SGHRS and CDR2 is YFSETQ. In nucleotides, the CDR3 is TGCGCCAGCAGCCCCCGAGGCGATTCACCCCTCCACTTT. Translation: CASSPRGDSPLHF.

J is TRBJ2-2 and V is TRBV5-1; 7 bases line up with TRBD1. The J segment lost 0 bases and the V segment lost 5 bases, leaving 10 bases of the junction unmatched. The CDR3 has 17 amino acids. Per germline, CDR1 SGHRS and CDR2 YFSETQ. The CDR3 nucleotides are TGCGCCAGCAGAAGGGACAGTTTCTTCGCGAACACCGGGGAGCTGTTTTTT. Protein: CASRRDSFFANTGELFF.

CDR3 bases: TGTGCCAGCAGTTGGCGGGTGGGGGATACCTACGAGCAGTACTTC. As protein: CASSWRVGDTYEQYF. The genes are TRBV28 and TRBJ2-7, with D perhaps matching TRBD1 or TRBD2 (5 bases each). The CDR3 is 15 amino acids. Looked up from germline, CDR1 is MDHEN and CDR2 is SYDVKM. Trimming removed 4 bases at V and 2 bases at J, with 15 bases between. The full variable domain, rest sourced from reference TRBV28 and TRBJ2-7, is DVKVTQSSRYLVKRTGEKVFLECVQDMDHENMFWYRQDPGLGLRLIYFSYDVKMKEKGDIPEGYSVSREKKERFSLILESASTNQTSMYLCASSWRVGDTYEQYFGPGTRLTVT.

Only one count was recorded for this clone. The chain joins TRBV4-2 to TRBJ2-3, with D possibly matching TRBD1 (5 bases). Germline CDR1 and CDR2: LGHNA and YNFKEQ. With 1 base removed from V and 5 bases from J, the gap between germline ends came to 7 bases. There are 13 residues in the CDR3. The CDR3 sequence: CASSQAGIDTQYF. CDR3 nucleotide sequence: TGTGCCAGCAGCCAAGCAGGGATAGATACGCAGTATTTT.

The V gene is TRBV6-5, the J gene TRBJ1-2; D possibly corresponds to TRBD1 (6 bases). Trimming shortened V by 5 bases and J by 1 base, and 8 bases separated the two germline ends. Germline CDR1 and CDR2: MNHEY and SVGAGI. CDR3 size: 13 residues. CDR3 DNA: TGTGCCAGCAGTACAGGGATTAACTATGGCTACACCTTC. This sequence encodes CASSTGINYGYTF.

The rearrangement uses TRBV6-4 and TRBJ1-1; D not resolved. The ends were cut back, 4 bases at V and 2 bases at J, with 8 bases in the middle. This CDR3 region has 13 residues. Looked up from germline, CDR1 is MRHNA and CDR2 is SNTAGT. The CDR3 reads CASSVTANTEAFF. The CDR3 nucleotides read TGTGCCAGCAGTGTAACAGCTAACACTGAAGCTTTCTTT.